This is a list of T cell receptor beta chains from one sample in a study of cytomegalovirus exposure and HLA in healthy donors. TCRdb keeps only in-frame clones here, not all; method: immunoSEQ multiplex PCR. The sample includes about 160,000 clones, about three quarters of them seen just once. Sequencing was carried out using PBMCs. The receptors shown here come from a woman in her twenties or thirties in good health and CMV-seronegative. CDR3s include the opening cysteine and the closing phenylalanine or tryptophan. Fields, in order: V gene, CDR3 protein.

v_gene: TRBV14
CDR3aa: CASSRLDTQVKYF

v_gene: TRBV10-3
CDR3aa: CAISDWAGSTDTQYF

v_gene: TRBV27
CDR3aa: CASSLAPHYEQYF

v_gene: TRBV5-4
CDR3aa: CASSGGTSGRQETQYF

v_gene: TRBV5-6
CDR3aa: CASSFTGAGYGYTF

v_gene: TRBV28
CDR3aa: CASSSTGNYGYTF

v_gene: TRBV9
CDR3aa: CASSVVESDGQTQYF

v_gene: TRBV7-9
CDR3aa: CASSSVLRHEQYF

v_gene: TRBV28
CDR3aa: CASSPSNTGELFF

v_gene: TRBV12-2
CDR3aa: CASRLAAALSNQPQHF

v_gene: TRBV4-2
CDR3aa: CASSQSGSGGYEQYF

v_gene: TRBV29-1
CDR3aa: CSVEFGSGGNEQFF

v_gene: TRBV30
CDR3aa: CAWSGGPQETQYF

v_gene: TRBV4-2
CDR3aa: CASSQVGLEAFF

v_gene: TRBV2
CDR3aa: CASSELAVYSNQPQHF

v_gene: TRBV5-4
CDR3aa: CASSLVGQGTEAFF

v_gene: TRBV29-1
CDR3aa: CVLAGGRGTQYF

v_gene: TRBV9
CDR3aa: CAWGGAKNIQYF

v_gene: TRBV6-1
CDR3aa: CASTHGADTQYF

v_gene: TRBV2
CDR3aa: CASSRGPNQPQHF

v_gene: TRBV14
CDR3aa: CASSQVRGSTEAFF

v_gene: TRBV29-1
CDR3aa: CSVPRSLPANEQFF

v_gene: TRBV7-6
CDR3aa: CASSLTGVLYEQFF

v_gene: TRBV28
CDR3aa: CASSSWGRENREAQYF

v_gene: TRBV28
CDR3aa: CASSLHLAGSGYTF

v_gene: TRBV28
CDR3aa: CASSFLTSGTQYF

v_gene: TRBV19
CDR3aa: CASSSDRGRTNEQFF

v_gene: TRBV18
CDR3aa: CASSPTGGEDGYTF

v_gene: TRBV5-4
CDR3aa: CASSLMAGGTDTQYF

v_gene: TRBV19
CDR3aa: CASSIEGPRTRYGYTF

v_gene: TRBV30
CDR3aa: CAWSAGTGGTQPQHF

v_gene: TRBV4-2
CDR3aa: CASSQDRTGGYGYTF

v_gene: TRBV9
CDR3aa: CASSPIWTPQETQYF

v_gene: TRBV5-4
CDR3aa: CASSRTGIGSGNTIYF

v_gene: TRBV4-1
CDR3aa: CASSQGTSGSLGETQYF

v_gene: TRBV7-9
CDR3aa: CASSKGTDNEKLFF

v_gene: TRBV7-6
CDR3aa: CASSLEQLAANQETQYF

v_gene: TRBV7-3
CDR3aa: CASSLRGANTGELFF

v_gene: TRBV6-1
CDR3aa: CASSARRRDSLGDTQYF

v_gene: TRBV7-9
CDR3aa: CASSLSGGYEQYF

v_gene: TRBV28
CDR3aa: CASRLYGGTYNEQFF

v_gene: TRBV19
CDR3aa: CASSMTGDSPLHF

v_gene: TRBV5-1
CDR3aa: CASSFRVFENTEAFF

v_gene: TRBV6-5
CDR3aa: CASSYLARNPGELFF

v_gene: TRBV19
CDR3aa: CASSGQGTYEQYF

v_gene: TRBV15
CDR3aa: CATSKGQGLFYEQYF

v_gene: TRBV9
CDR3aa: CASSVEAGPSTGELFF